Shown below are 21 T cell receptor beta chains from a single sample sequenced in a study of regulatory T cells in long-lasting Graves disease. Time point: newly diagnosed GD, antithyroid drugs for less than 3 months. Researchers made the TCR library from RNA that was extracted from PBMCs. Arm-PCR of CDR3 regions and iRepertoire HTBI primers were the basis on which TCR beta libraries were built. TCRdb reprocessed the multiplex PCR reads with MiXCR, giving one entry per CDR3 protein. The table includes 350,000 to 500,000 distinct CDR3 sequences, less than 15% detected once. This sample was also put to use in a study of T cells in Graves' hyperthyroidism and ophthalmopathy.

Sequences were derived from peripheral blood mononuclear cells (PBMCs), sampled at new diagnosis, from a patient treated with antithyroid drugs. The receptors were gathered from a woman between 45 and 60 years old with Graves disease.

As regards this clonotype: This likely came from a read error, as a far larger clone is one base away. V usage is TRBV5-1 and J usage is TRBJ2-1; the match to TRBD1 covers 7 bases. CDR1 SGHRS and CDR2 YFSETQ come from the germline V gene. CDR3 length equals 14 residues. CDR3 DNA: TGTGCCAGCAGATTAGGGGGCGCTAACAATGAGCAGTTCTTC. It translates to CASRLGGANNEQFF.

There are many counts of this clonotype. V is TRBV30 and J is TRBJ1-1; 9 nucleotides match TRBD1. This CDR3 region has 16 residues. After removal of 0 bases from V and 6 bases from J, the junction contained 11 bases not matched to a gene. Germline assignment: CDR1 GTSNPN and CDR2 SVGIG (reference sequence). CDR3 region: CAWSVKLGTGNPEAFF. CDR3 in DNA: TGTGCCTGGAGTGTAAAATTAGGGACAGGGAATCCTGAAGCTTTCTTT. Full variable domain (outside the CDR3, taken from reference TRBV30 and TRBJ1-1): SQTIHQWPATLVQPVGSPLSLECTVEGTSNPNLYWYRQAAGRGLQLLFYSVGIGQISSEVPQNLSASRPQDRQFILSSKKLLLSDSGFYLCAWSVKLGTGNPEAFFGQGTRLTVV.

This clonotype was observed a handful of times. The V gene is TRBV30, the J gene TRBJ2-2, with 8 bases that match TRBD2. Trimming removed 3 bases from V and 6 bases from J; junction bases left unmatched: 24. Germline CDR1 GTSNPN, CDR2 SVGIG (reference sequence). CDR3 size: 20 residues. This CDR3 reads CAWRPLPHLREGMFPGELFF. The CDR3 DNA sequence: TGTGCCTGGAGGCCTCTCCCCCACCTACGGGAGGGAATGTTTCCCGGGGAGCTGTTTTTT.

This clonotype was picked up a small number of times. This chain joins TRBV29-1 and TRBJ1-2, with no clear D. The CDR3 runs to 11 residues. V was cut by 2 bases and J by 4 bases, with 5 bases left in between. Germline CDR1 reads SQVTM; CDR2 reads ANQGSEA. The CDR3 loop reads CSVERVYGYTF. CDR3 sequence (DNA): TGCAGCGTTGAAAGAGTCTATGGCTACACCTTC.

Many counts were recorded for this clonotype. The V and J genes are TRBV5-4 and TRBJ2-1, with a weak D call TRBD2 (5 bases). Germline V gene lookup returns CDR1 SGHNT and CDR2 YYREEE (reference sequence). The CDR3 contains 12 residues. Trimming took off 4 bases at V and 9 bases at J, with 11 bases between the two ends. Here the CDR3 DNA reads TGTGCCAGCAGCCCTGGCGGGCGTGAGCAGTTCTTC. Translation gives CASSPGGREQFF.

The V gene is TRBV29-1, the J gene TRBJ2-7, with 11 bases identical to TRBD2. CDR1 is SQVTM, CDR2 ANQGSEA, per germline. This CDR3 contains 13 residues. The junction had 3 bases not matched to a gene; V was cut back by 6 bases and J by 2 bases. The CDR3 protein is CSVTSGDPYEQYF. DNA for the CDR3: TGCAGCGTGACTAGCGGGGACCCCTACGAGCAGTACTTC.

This clonotype was seen only a few times. The genes are TRBV30 and TRBJ1-2; D might be TRBD1 (6 bases). The CDR3 sequence is 15 residues long. Trimming shortened V by 3 bases and J by 6 bases, and 20 bases separated the two germline ends. Germline V gene lookup returns CDR1 GTSNPN and CDR2 SVGIG (reference sequence). CDR3 sequence (DNA): TGTGCCTGGAGCCCGGGAGTCCAGGGGCTAAATGGCTACACCTTC. Protein: CAWSPGVQGLNGYTF.

There are many counts of this clonotype. J is TRBJ2-1 and V is TRBV30; D could derive from TRBD1 or TRBD2 (5 bases each). Looked up from germline, CDR1 is GTSNPN and CDR2 is SVGIG (reference sequence). V gave up 2 bases and J gave up 6 bases, with 14 bases separating them. The CDR3 covers 14 residues. CDR3 protein: CAWSRERGRNEQFF. The CDR3 bases are TGTGCCTGGAGTCGAGAGAGGGGACGCAATGAGCAGTTCTTC.

This clonotype was seen many times. The chain uses TRBV6-1 and TRBJ1-1; 7 positions match TRBD1. With 6 bases clipped from V and 0 bases from J, the junction kept 10 bases outside the gene matches. Germline V gene lookup returns CDR1 MNHNS and CDR2 SASEGT. This CDR3 is 16 amino acids long. For the CDR3, the DNA is TGTGCCAGCAGACGCGACAGGGACCGCATGAACACTGAAGCTTTCTTT. This encodes CASRRDRDRMNTEAFF.

J is TRBJ2-7 and V is TRBV7-9, with D possibly being TRBD1 (5 bases). Trimming took off 3 bases at V and 3 bases at J, with 12 bases between the two ends. Germline V gives CDR1 SEHNR, CDR2 FQNEAQ (reference sequence). The CDR3 runs to 14 residues. CDR3 sequence (DNA): TGTGCCAGCAGCTTTCCGGACACTAACTACGAGCAGTACTTC. Its protein is CASSFPDTNYEQYF. Full variable domain (rest looked up from reference TRBV7-9 and TRBJ2-7): DTGVSQNPRHKITKRGQNVTFRCDPISEHNRLYWYRQTLGQGPEFLTYFQNEAQLEKSRLLSDRFSAERPKGSFSTLEIQRTEQGDSAMYLCASSFPDTNYEQYFGPGTRLTVT.

This clonotype occurred many times. The rearrangement joins TRBV5-1 to TRBJ2-1; D possibly matches TRBD1 or TRBD2 (6 bases each). The germline V and J ends were trimmed by 0 bases and 6 bases, with 16 bases remaining between them. Germline V lookup: CDR1 SGHRS, CDR2 YFSETQ. CDR3 length: 16 amino acids. This chain's CDR3 is CASSLVPGGGGNEQFF. In DNA, the CDR3 is TGCGCCAGCAGCTTGGTACCCGGGGGCGGTGGCAATGAGCAGTTCTTC.

This clonotype was counted many times. The chain employs TRBV28 and TRBJ1-5; no reliable D call. The CDR3 runs 13 residues. V was shortened by 5 bases and J by 3 bases, with 8 bases between the two germline ends. Per germline, CDR1 MDHEN and CDR2 SYDVKM. The CDR3 DNA is TGTGCCAGCAGTGGACGGTACAATCAGCCCCAGCATTTT. Residues: CASSGRYNQPQHF.

About this clonotype: A read error may be the cause here, since a much bigger clone is one base away. The chain recombines TRBV27 with TRBJ1-2, with 8 bases identical to TRBD1. Germline trimming cut 4 bases from V and 8 bases from J; bases unmatched to any gene: 6. The CDR3 has 13 amino acids. CDR1 and CDR2 from the germline V gene are MNHEY and SMNVEV (reference sequence). The CDR3 DNA reads as TGTGCCAGCAGTTACAGGGGGGGATTGGGCTACACCTTC. Translation gives CASSYRGGLGYTF.

This clonotype was recorded at least ten times. V gene TRBV12-3 or TRBV12-4 combines with J gene TRBJ2-1; 7 positions agree with TRBD1. The V segment lost 6 bases and the J segment 4 bases; nucleotides outside the gene matches: 6. The CDR3 runs to 14 residues. The CDR3 region is CASRPGQFYNEQFF. The CDR3 nucleotides are TGTGCCAGCAGACCGGGACAGTTTTACAATGAGCAGTTCTTC.

This clonotype occurred a few times. The V gene is TRBV5-1, the J gene TRBJ1-2; D perhaps matches TRBD1 (6 bases). Germline V lookup: CDR1 SGHRS, CDR2 YFSETQ. V lost 0 bases, J lost 4 bases, and 10 bases lay in between. The CDR3 has 14 amino acids. CDR3 sequence reads: CASSLGQDVYGYTF. The DNA of the CDR3 is TGCGCCAGCAGCTTGGGACAGGATGTCTATGGCTACACCTTC.

The table lists this clonotype with many counts. In DNA form, the CDR3 reads TGTGCCAGCAGCTCCACCGGGACTAGCGGGAGGTTGTACGAGCAGTACTTC. This sequence encodes CASSSTGTSGRLYEQYF. The chain couples TRBV9 to TRBJ2-7; 15 bases match TRBD2. The V gene's germline CDR1 is SGDLS and CDR2 YYNGEE. With V trimmed by 4 bases and J by 4 bases, 9 bases remained unmatched. The CDR3 sequence is 17 residues long.

About this clonotype itself: Possible read error: a much larger clone is one base away. This chain links TRBV2 with TRBJ1-4, with D unclear. The germline V gene has CDR1 SNHLY and CDR2 FYNNEI. CDR3 size: 15 residues. Here the CDR3 DNA reads TGTGCCGGCAGTGAATTAAGGCGGAGAAATGAAAAACTGTTTTTT. Translating gives CAGSELRRRNEKLFF.

The gene calls are TRBV6-5 and TRBJ1-1, with a possible D match to TRBD1 (5 bases). Germline V gene lookup returns CDR1 MNHEY and CDR2 SVGAGI. There are 18 residues in the CDR3. V was trimmed by 2 bases and J by 2 bases, leaving 21 bases between them. The CDR3 loop reads CASSYHTPSRVDNTEAFF. The CDR3 nucleotides read TGTGCCAGCAGTTACCATACTCCGTCCAGGGTAGACAACACTGAAGCTTTCTTT.

This clonotype was recorded many times. J is TRBJ2-7 and V is TRBV5-8; perhaps TRBD1 as D (5 bases). V was pared by 3 bases and J by 3 bases, with 13 bases between. Germline V gene sequence: CDR1 SGHTS, CDR2 YDEGEE. The CDR3 sequence is 14 residues long. Here the CDR3 DNA reads TGTGCCAGCAGCTGGGGTAGGGGATTCTACGAGCAGTACTTC. This translates into CASSWGRGFYEQYF.

A few counts support this clonotype. The chain is built from TRBV27 and TRBJ2-3; 8 bases align to TRBD2. Germline CDR1 and CDR2: MNHEY and SMNVEV (reference sequence). This CDR3 has 15 residues. V lost 6 bases and J lost 4; bases outside the gene matches: 9. The CDR3 sequence is CASSPQAGAPDTQYF. The CDR3, as DNA: TGTGCCAGCAGCCCCCAAGCGGGGGCCCCAGATACGCAGTATTTT.

The sample holds many counts of this clonotype. This chain connects TRBV27 to TRBJ2-7; 7 bases line up with TRBD2. V shed 5 bases and J 3 bases; nucleotides not matched to a gene: 10. Per the germline V gene, CDR1 is MNHEY and CDR2 is SMNVEV (reference sequence). This CDR3 comprises 15 residues. This CDR3 reads CASSHRSGGGYEQYF. The CDR3 DNA sequence: TGTGCCAGCAGTCACCGCTCGGGAGGTGGCTACGAGCAGTACTTC.